The clone carrying this T cell receptor beta chain has just a few counts. Its antigen is unknown. CDR1 is SGHNT, CDR2 YENEEA, per germline. The V end was cut by 2 bases, the J end by 1 base, with 10 bases between. CDR3 length: 15 amino acids. The sample belongs to a study of T cells in localized non-small cell lung cancer. General study points: Uninvolved adjacent lung showed peak T cell clonality, exceeding tumor. There were a median roughly 62 of the top 100 tumor clones appearing in adjacent lung.

Here immunoSEQ multiplex PCR was the method, and the copy in TCRdb shows in-frame clones only, minus some. The sample contains a few thousand clones, 25% to 35% of which appear only once. Atypia-free adjacent lung was sampled at least 2 cm beyond the tumor margin. The V and J genes are TRBV11-3 and TRBJ2-3; tentative D call: TRBD1 (5 bases). This TCR was recovered from a woman between 35 and 75 years old with stage II squamous cell lung carcinoma. The sequencing used normal lung tissue next to the tumor, collected before any cancer treatment. For the CDR3, the DNA is TGTGCCAGCAGCTTAAAAGGGGCCGGCACAGATACGCAGTATTTT. Encoded protein: CASSLKGAGTDTQYF.